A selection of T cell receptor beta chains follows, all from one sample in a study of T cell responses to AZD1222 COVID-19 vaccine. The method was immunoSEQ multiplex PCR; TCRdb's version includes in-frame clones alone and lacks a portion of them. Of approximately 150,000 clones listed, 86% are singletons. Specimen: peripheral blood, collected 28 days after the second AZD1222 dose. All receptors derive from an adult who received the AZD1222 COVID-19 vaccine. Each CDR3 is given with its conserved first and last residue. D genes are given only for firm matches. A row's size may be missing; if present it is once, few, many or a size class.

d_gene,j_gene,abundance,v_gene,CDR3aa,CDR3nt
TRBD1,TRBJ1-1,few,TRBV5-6,CASSLLGQGLFAEAFF,TGTGCCAGCAGCTTGCTGGGACAGGGGCTGTTTGCTGAAGCTTTCTTT
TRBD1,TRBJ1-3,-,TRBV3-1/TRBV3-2,CASSPGQVAGNTIYF,TGTGCCAGCAGCCCTGGACAGGTAGCTGGAAACACCATATATTTT
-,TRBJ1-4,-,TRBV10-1,CASSETTATNEKLFF,TGCGCCAGCAGTGAGACGACGGCAACTAATGAAAAACTGTTTTTT
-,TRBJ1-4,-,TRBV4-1,CASSQGNEKLFF,TGCGCCAGCAGCCAGGGTAATGAAAAACTGTTTTTT
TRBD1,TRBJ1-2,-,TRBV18,CASSPSMTGVNGYTF,TGTGCCAGCTCACCCAGTATGACAGGGGTGAATGGCTACACCTTC
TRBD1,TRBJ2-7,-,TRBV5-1,CASKRTGLGYEQYF,TGCGCCAGCAAAAGGACAGGCCTCGGCTACGAGCAGTACTTC
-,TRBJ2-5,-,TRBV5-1,CASSSLTRGGKETQYF,TGCGCCAGCAGCTCCTTAACTAGAGGGGGAAAAGAGACCCAGTACTTC
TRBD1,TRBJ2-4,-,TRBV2,CASSEGQGNIQYF,TGTGCCAGCAGTGAAGGACAGGGAAACATTCAGTACTTC
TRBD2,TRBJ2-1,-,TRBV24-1,CATSDPGTSGGANNEQFF,TGTGCCACCAGTGACCCTGGGACTAGCGGGGGGGCCAACAATGAGCAGTTCTTC
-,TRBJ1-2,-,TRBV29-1,CSVEDGWAQGHYGYTF,TGCAGCGTTGAAGATGGGTGGGCACAGGGTCACTATGGCTACACCTTC
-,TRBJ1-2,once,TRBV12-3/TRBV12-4,CASSQTVNYGYTF,TGTGCCAGCAGTCAGACAGTGAACTATGGCTACACCTTC
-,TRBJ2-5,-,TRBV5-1,CASSLIPGEQETQYF,TGCGCCAGCAGCTTGATCCCAGGGGAGCAAGAGACCCAGTACTTC
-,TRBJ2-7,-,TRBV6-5,CASSSLDSPYEQYF,TGTGCCAGCAGTAGCCTGGACAGTCCCTACGAGCAGTACTTC
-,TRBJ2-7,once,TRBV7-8,CASSLVAGSLEQYF,TGTGCCAGCAGCTTAGTGGCGGGATCCCTCGAGCAGTACTTC
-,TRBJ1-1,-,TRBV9,CASSVEAGGTEAFF,TGTGCCAGCAGCGTAGAGGCAGGTGGCACTGAAGCTTTCTTT
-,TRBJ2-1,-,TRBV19,CVMDVRDEQFF,TGTGTGATGGACGTCAGGGATGAGCAGTTCTTC
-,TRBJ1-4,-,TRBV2,CASSEALGANEKLFF,TGTGCCAGCAGTGAAGCGCTCGGAGCTAATGAAAAACTGTTTTTT
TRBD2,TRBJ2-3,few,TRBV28,CASSFSPVTSGVSTDTQYF,TGTGCCAGCAGTTTCTCCCCCGTGACTAGCGGAGTAAGCACAGATACGCAGTATTTT
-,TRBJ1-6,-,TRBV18,CASSPAVSTRAPLHF,TGTGCCAGCTCACCCGCCGTATCCACCAGGGCACCCCTCCACTTT
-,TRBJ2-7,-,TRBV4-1,CASSRTPGQGGDEQYF,TGCGCCAGCAGCCGTACTCCCGGACAGGGAGGGGACGAGCAGTACTTC
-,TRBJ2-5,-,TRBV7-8,CASSTNTETQYF,TGTGCCAGCAGCACCAACACGGAGACCCAGTACTTC
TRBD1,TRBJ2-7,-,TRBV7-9,CASSTTRDRGPGQYF,TGTGCCAGCAGCACAACCCGGGACAGGGGCCCAGGGCAGTACTTC
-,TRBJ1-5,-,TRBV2,CASSADTDQPQHF,TGTGCCAGCAGCGCGGACACGGATCAGCCCCAGCATTTT
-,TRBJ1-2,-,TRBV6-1,CASSEAPLRGYTF,TGTGCCAGCAGTGAAGCGCCCCTAAGGGGCTACACCTTC
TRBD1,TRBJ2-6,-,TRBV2,CASSLDRGSGANVLTF,TGTGCCAGCAGTCTTGACAGGGGCTCTGGGGCCAACGTCCTGACTTTC
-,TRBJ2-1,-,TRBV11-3,CASSFRGDEQFF,TGTGCCAGCAGCTTCCGGGGCGATGAGCAGTTCTTC
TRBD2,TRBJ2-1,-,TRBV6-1,CASSERGGHNEQFF,TGTGCCAGCAGTGAACGGGGGGGCCACAATGAGCAGTTCTTC
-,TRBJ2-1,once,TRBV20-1,CSASWGGPYNEQFF,TGCAGTGCTAGTTGGGGGGGCCCCTACAATGAGCAGTTCTTC
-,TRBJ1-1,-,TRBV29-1,CSVRGGAVNTEAFF,TGCAGCGTCCGAGGGGGGGCTGTGAACACTGAAGCTTTCTTT
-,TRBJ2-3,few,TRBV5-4,CASSFWGSGGTDTQYF,TGTGCCAGCAGCTTTTGGGGTAGCGGTGGCACAGATACGCAGTATTTT
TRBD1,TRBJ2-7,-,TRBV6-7,CASSYFPGQGFYEQYF,TGTGCCAGCAGTTACTTTCCGGGACAGGGGTTCTACGAGCAGTACTTC
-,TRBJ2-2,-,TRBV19,CASSVRDGELFF,TGTGCCAGTAGTGTAAGAGACGGGGAGCTGTTTTTT
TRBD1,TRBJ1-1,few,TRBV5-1,CASSWTQGGSAEAFF,TGCGCCAGCAGCTGGACTCAAGGGGGCTCGGCTGAAGCTTTCTTT
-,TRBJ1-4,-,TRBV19,CASSTNRVGNEKLFF,TGTGCCAGTAGTACCAACAGGGTAGGGAATGAAAAACTGTTTTTT
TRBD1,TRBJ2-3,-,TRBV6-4,CASSRGQGDTQYF,TGTGCCAGCAGTCGCGGACAGGGCGATACGCAGTATTTT
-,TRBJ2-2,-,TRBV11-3,CASSLDLTGADTGELFF,TGTGCCAGCAGCTTAGATTTGACGGGGGCGGACACCGGGGAGCTGTTTTTT
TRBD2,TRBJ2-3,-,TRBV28,CASSGTSGTDTQYF,TGTGCCAGCAGCGGGACTAGCGGCACAGATACGCAGTATTTT
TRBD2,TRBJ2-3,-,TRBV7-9,CASSSTSGGARLADTQYF,TGTGCCAGCAGCTCCACTAGCGGGGGGGCCCGGTTAGCAGATACGCAGTATTTT
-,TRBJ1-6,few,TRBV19,CASGGAYNSPLHF,TGTGCCAGTGGGGGAGCCTATAATTCACCCCTCCACTTT
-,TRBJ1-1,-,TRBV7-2,CASSRRTGGGAFF,TGTGCCAGCAGCCGACGTACTGGGGGGGGAGCTTTCTTT
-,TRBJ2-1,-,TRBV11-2,CASSLDHGAYNEQFF,TGTGCCAGCAGCTTAGATCACGGGGCATACAATGAGCAGTTCTTC
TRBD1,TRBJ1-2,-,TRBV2,CASSDRDRGRLNYGYTF,TGTGCCAGCAGTGACCGGGACAGGGGGCGCCTAAACTATGGCTACACCTTC
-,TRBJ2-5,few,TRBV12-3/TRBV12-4,CASSPLGETQYF,TGTGCCAGCAGTCCCCTTGGGGAGACCCAGTACTTC
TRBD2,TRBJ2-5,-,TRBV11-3,CASSLRGLAGEEATQYF,TGTGCCAGCAGCTTGCGGGGACTAGCGGGAGAGGAGGCGACCCAGTACTTC
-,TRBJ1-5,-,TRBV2,CASSLMGRSNQPQHF,TGTGCCAGCAGCCTAATGGGGAGGAGCAATCAGCCCCAGCATTTT
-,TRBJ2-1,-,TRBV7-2,CASGRNEQFF,TGTGCCAGCGGACGTAATGAGCAGTTCTTC
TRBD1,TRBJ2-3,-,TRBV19,CASSIHGTGTSTDTQYF,TGTGCCAGTAGTATTCATGGGACAGGGACTAGCACAGATACGCAGTATTTT
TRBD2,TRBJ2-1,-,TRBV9,CASVAPPSGRAAEQFF,TGTGCCAGCGTGGCGCCCCCTAGCGGGAGGGCCGCTGAGCAGTTCTTC
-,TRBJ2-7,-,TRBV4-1,CASSQDSKVVSYEQYF,TGCGCCAGCAGCCAAGATTCCAAAGTGGTCTCCTACGAGCAGTACTTC
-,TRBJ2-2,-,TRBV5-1,CASSLTQGEIGELFF,TGCGCCAGCAGCTTGACCCAGGGCGAGATCGGGGAGCTGTTTTTT
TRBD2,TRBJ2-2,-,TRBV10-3,CAIRTSGRAPGELFF,TGTGCCATCAGGACTAGCGGGAGGGCCCCCGGGGAGCTGTTTTTT
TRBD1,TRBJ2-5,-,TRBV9,CASSGRTGERETQYF,TGTGCCAGCAGCGGAAGGACAGGGGAAAGAGAGACCCAGTACTTC
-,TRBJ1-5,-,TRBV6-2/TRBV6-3,CASSRDYGLSNQPQHF,TGTGCCAGCAGTCGTGATTACGGACTGAGCAATCAGCCCCAGCATTTT
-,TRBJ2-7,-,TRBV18,CASSPYRGPDSGEQYF,TGTGCCAGCTCACCTTACCGCGGCCCTGATAGCGGCGAGCAGTACTTC